This TCR beta chain comes out of a study of siplizumab effects on memory and regulatory T cells. Overall study results and limits: The naive T cell population seemed more diverse than memory cells and seemed a major contributor to the alloresponse.

About this clone itself: The antigen remains unidentified.

TCRdb's copy holds only in-frame clones and misses some; the assay was immunoSEQ multiplex PCR. The sample carries some 46,000 clones, over 90% recorded once. With 1 base removed from V and 5 bases from J, the gap between germline ends came to 14 bases. Per the germline V gene, CDR1 is LNHDA and CDR2 is SQIVND (reference sequence). The CDR3 consists of 15 residues. The rearrangement joins TRBV19 to TRBJ1-1; tentative D call: TRBD1 (5 bases). This TCR was recovered from a human donor in good health. The specimen sequenced was CD8+ T cells sorted from blood. The CDR3 DNA sequence: TGTGCCAGTAGTATAGTAGGAGGGGTTCGTACTGAAGCTTTCTTT. As protein: CASSIVGGVRTEAFF.